The rows below give T cell receptor beta chains drawn from one sample of a study of blood T cells in healthy people across ages. In TCRdb, the 5' RACE reads were re-called with MiXCR into one record per CDR3 protein. The sample comprises 1.2 million to 1.5 million distinct CDR3 sequences, almost 60% of which are singletons, and roughly 6.3% rests with the top ten. The sample comprised blood. The receptors shown here come from a man younger than 35 in good health. Both conserved end residues are part of each CDR3. A D gene is named only where the DNA matches it firmly. Not every row has a clone size; where given, it reads once, few, many or a size class.

D gene	V gene	clone size	J gene	CDR3 protein	CDR3 DNA
TRBD1	TRBV5-1	few	TRBJ2-4	CASSLGQGMNIQYF	TGCGCCAGCAGCTTGGGACAGGGGATGAACATTCAGTACTTC
.	TRBV10-1	.	TRBJ2-3	CASTGGLTDTQYF	TGCGCCAGCACTGGGGGGCTCACAGATACGCAGTATTTT
.	TRBV20-1	few	TRBJ2-7	CSASSAGSFYEQYF	TGCAGTGCTAGTTCGGCAGGGAGTTTCTACGAGCAGTACTTC
.	TRBV15	few	TRBJ2-1	CATSRAPPGSYNEQFF	TGTGCCACCAGCAGAGCCCCTCCGGGCTCCTACAATGAGCAGTTCTTC
TRBD1	TRBV27	.	TRBJ2-7	CASSEVGTDYEQYF	TGTGCCAGCAGTGAGGTGGGGACAGACTACGAGCAGTACTTC
.	TRBV30	.	TRBJ2-1	CAWSAKGDGGEQFF	TGTGCCTGGAGTGCTAAGGGAGATGGGGGTGAGCAGTTCTTC
.	TRBV27	.	TRBJ1-2	CASSLGWGQGDSRGYTF	TGTGCCAGCAGTTTAGGTTGGGGTCAAGGGGATTCTCGCGGCTACACCTTC
TRBD1	TRBV29-1	.	TRBJ2-1	CSVEEGSGQGTYNEQFF	TGCAGCGTTGAAGAGGGTTCGGGACAGGGGACCTACAATGAGCAGTTCTTC
TRBD2	TRBV7-9	.	TRBJ2-3	CASTLTSGRTDTQYF	TGTGCCAGCACCCTTACTAGCGGTCGCACAGATACGCAGTATTTT
TRBD2	TRBV7-2	.	TRBJ2-7	CASSVAGVHEQYF	TGTGCCAGCAGCGTCGCGGGGGTGCACGAGCAGTACTTC
.	TRBV2	.	TRBJ2-7	CASSEVPATYEQYF	TGTGCCAGCAGTGAGGTCCCCGCTACCTACGAGCAGTACTTC
.	TRBV29-1	.	TRBJ1-2	CSGGTGPHGYTF	TGCAGCGGAGGAACAGGGCCGCATGGCTACACCTTC
TRBD1	TRBV29-1	.	TRBJ1-2	CSVEPSERGTGGGYTF	TGCAGCGTTGAACCGTCCGAACGTGGGACAGGGGGTGGCTACACCTTC
TRBD1	TRBV4-2	few	TRBJ1-6	CATRQGPNSPLHF	TGTGCCACCCGACAGGGACCTAATTCACCCCTCCACTTT
.	TRBV4-2	.	TRBJ1-6	CASSQVTSYNSPLHF	TGTGCCAGCAGCCAAGTTACCTCCTATAATTCACCCCTCCACTTT
.	TRBV12-3/TRBV12-4	.	TRBJ2-7	CASSFRVTSEQYF	TGTGCCAGCAGTTTCAGGGTAACAAGCGAGCAGTACTTC
.	TRBV24-1	.	TRBJ2-5	CATSGQYSFQETQYF	TGTGCCACCAGTGGACAGTACAGTTTCCAAGAGACCCAGTACTTC
.	TRBV7-9	.	TRBJ2-7	CASSLARVNGQYF	TGTGCCAGCAGCTTAGCACGTGTAAACGGGCAGTACTTC
TRBD2	TRBV4-2	.	TRBJ2-7	CASSQEPSGRTAYEQYF	TGTGCCAGCAGCCAAGAACCCAGCGGGAGGACCGCCTACGAGCAGTACTTC
TRBD1	TRBV20-1	.	TRBJ2-7	CSASPTWTGFSYEQYF	TGCAGTGCTAGCCCGACCTGGACAGGTTTTTCCTACGAGCAGTACTTC
TRBD2	TRBV7-6	.	TRBJ2-1	CASSPTSGNPNEQFF	TGTGCCAGCAGCCCGACTAGCGGGAATCCTAATGAGCAGTTCTTC
.	TRBV28	.	TRBJ2-7	CASSLGQRGLGQYF	TGTGCCAGCAGTTTGGGTCAGCGCGGGCTCGGGCAGTACTTC
TRBD2	TRBV7-2	.	TRBJ2-2	CASSSRREGLGELFF	TGTGCCAGCAGCTCCCGGCGGGAGGGGCTCGGGGAGCTGTTTTTT
TRBD1	TRBV20-1	.	TRBJ2-5	CSATGDGQETQYF	TGCAGTGCCACAGGGGACGGCCAAGAGACCCAGTACTTC
.	TRBV3-1	.	TRBJ2-5	CASSQEWASRGETQYF	TGTGCCAGCAGCCAAGAATGGGCTAGCAGGGGAGAGACCCAGTACTTC
TRBD2	TRBV7-9	.	TRBJ2-1	CASSPSRAGVNYNEQFF	TGTGCCAGCAGCCCCTCTAGAGCGGGAGTCAACTACAATGAGCAGTTCTTC
.	TRBV6-5	.	TRBJ2-4	CASSPGQKNIQYF	TGTGCCAGCAGTCCCGGACAGAAAAACATTCAGTACTTC
.	TRBV20-1	.	TRBJ2-3	CSARASQADTQYF	TGCAGTGCTAGAGCCAGTCAGGCCGATACGCAGTATTTT